A selection of T cell receptor beta chains follows, all from one sample in a study of a mutant IDH1 vaccine in newly diagnosed glioma. The protocol was immunoSEQ multiplex PCR, while the TCRdb copy is restricted to in-frame clones and leaves out a portion. The data show about 54,000 clones, about four fifths seen once. Sample: PBMCs, taken from a glioma patient treated with radiotherapy, temozolomide or both. The receptors originated from a man aged 18 to 30 with glioma. Both conserved end residues are part of each CDR3. A D gene is named only where the DNA matches it firmly. The listing skips clone size in some rows; elsewhere it reads once, few, many or a size class.

clone_size | j_call | d_call | v_call | cdr3_aa | cdr3_nt
. | TRBJ1-2 | TRBD1 | TRBV28 | CASSPYRGPSYGYTF | TGTGCCAGCAGCCCCTACAGGGGGCCTAGCTATGGCTACACCTTC
. | TRBJ2-3 | TRBD2 | TRBV2 | CASSEGIRVIGGTTSTDTQYF | TGTGCCAGCAGTGAAGGGATTCGGGTAATAGGTGGGACTACTAGCACAGATACGCAGTATTTT
. | TRBJ1-3 | TRBD1 | TRBV15 | CATSRGTGFGNTIYF | TGTGCCACCAGCAGAGGGACAGGGTTTGGAAACACCATATATTTT
. | TRBJ2-1 | . | TRBV6-5 | CASSLHAAYNEQFF | TGTGCCAGCAGCTTACATGCAGCTTACAATGAGCAGTTCTTC
. | TRBJ2-7 | . | TRBV15 | CATSGEGPRFHEQYF | TGTGCCACCAGCGGTGAGGGACCGCGGTTCCACGAGCAGTACTTC
. | TRBJ1-1 | . | TRBV9 | CASSVGGAQMDTEAFF | TGTGCCAGCAGCGTAGGGGGGGCGCAAATGGACACTGAAGCTTTCTTT
. | TRBJ2-7 | TRBD2 | TRBV27 | CASSPGTSGSPRTEQYF | TGTGCCAGCAGTCCGGGGACTAGCGGGAGTCCCCGTACCGAGCAGTACTTC
few | TRBJ1-1 | . | TRBV30 | CAWSVLQANTEAFF | TGTGCCTGGAGTGTACTACAGGCGAACACTGAAGCTTTCTTT
few | TRBJ2-1 | TRBD2 | TRBV28 | CASSLSTSGTYNEQFF | TGTGCCAGCAGTTTATCGACTAGCGGGACCTACAATGAGCAGTTCTTC
. | TRBJ1-4 | . | TRBV4-3 | CASSQRVQGSREKLFF | TGCGCCAGCAGCCAAAGAGTTCAGGGTTCTAGGGAAAAACTGTTTTTT
. | TRBJ1-2 | . | TRBV30 | CAWSSWGGRPSVYGYTF | TGTGCCTGGAGTTCCTGGGGAGGCCGACCGTCTGTCTATGGCTACACCTTC
. | TRBJ1-1 | . | TRBV28 | CASSFVRKGPSTEAFF | TGTGCCAGCAGTTTTGTAAGGAAGGGACCGAGCACTGAAGCTTTCTTT
. | TRBJ1-3 | . | TRBV30 | CAWRTVSGNTIYF | TGTGCCTGGCGGACAGTATCTGGAAACACCATATATTTT
. | TRBJ2-5 | TRBD1 | TRBV30 | CAWSGDSQETQYF | TGTGCCTGGAGCGGGGACAGTCAAGAGACCCAGTACTTC
. | TRBJ1-5 | TRBD1 | TRBV28 | CASSHSGTVASPQHF | TGTGCCAGCAGTCATTCCGGGACAGTTGCGTCACCCCAGCATTTT
. | TRBJ1-6 | . | TRBV4-1 | CASSRANSPLHF | TGCGCCAGCAGCCGAGCTAATTCACCCCTCCACTTT
. | TRBJ2-1 | . | TRBV6-7 | CASTRRGHSYNEQFF | TGTGCCAGCACGCGTCGGGGACACTCCTACAATGAGCAGTTCTTC
. | TRBJ2-3 | . | TRBV27 | CASSWGTDTQYF | TGTGCCAGCAGTTGGGGCACAGATACGCAGTATTTT
few | TRBJ1-1 | . | TRBV4-2 | CASSQETANTEAFF | TGTGCCAGCAGCCAAGAGACAGCTAACACTGAAGCTTTCTTT
. | TRBJ2-3 | . | TRBV6-6 | CASSYSIGRQTDTQYF | TGTGCCAGCAGTTACTCAATAGGAAGGCAAACAGATACGCAGTATTTT
. | TRBJ2-2 | TRBD2 | TRBV27 | CASSPSGGTGELFF | TGTGCCAGCAGCCCATCGGGGGGCACCGGGGAGCTGTTTTTT
. | TRBJ1-2 | TRBD1 | TRBV7-9 | CASSSYTGAANYGYTF | TGTGCCAGCAGCTCCTATACAGGGGCGGCTAACTATGGCTACACCTTC
. | TRBJ1-1 | . | TRBV6-5 | CASIPPQGRAFF | TGTGCCAGCATACCCCCCCAGGGTAGAGCTTTCTTT
. | TRBJ1-2 | . | TRBV10-3 | CATPRLGVYGYTF | TGTGCCACCCCCCGGTTAGGAGTCTATGGCTACACCTTC
once | TRBJ1-1 | . | TRBV7-9 | CASRAGGPNTEAFF | TGTGCCAGCAGAGCGGGGGGTCCGAACACTGAAGCTTTCTTT
. | TRBJ1-6 | . | TRBV4-3 | CASSQALGSYNSPLHF | TGCGCCAGCAGCCAGGCCCTCGGGTCCTATAATTCACCCCTCCACTTT
. | TRBJ1-2 | . | TRBV28 | CATGDILYGYTF | TGTGCCACCGGGGACATCCTCTATGGCTACACCTTC
. | TRBJ1-4 | TRBD1 | TRBV19 | CASSMEDRDSGKLFF | TGTGCCAGTAGTATGGAGGACAGGGACTCTGGAAAACTGTTTTTT
few | TRBJ1-1 | . | TRBV6-1 | CASRAGMMATEAFF | TGTGCCAGCAGAGCAGGGATGATGGCCACTGAAGCTTTCTTT
. | TRBJ1-2 | . | TRBV5-6 | CASSPPGRYGYTF | TGTGCCAGCAGCCCCCCGGGGAGGTATGGCTACACCTTC
. | TRBJ1-2 | . | TRBV10-2 | CASRTQGAPRNGYTF | TGCGCCAGCAGGACACAGGGTGCCCCAAGGAATGGCTACACCTTC
. | TRBJ1-3 | . | TRBV7-6 | CASSLISTGPGNTIYF | TGTGCCAGCAGCTTAATTAGTACAGGGCCTGGAAACACCATATATTTT
. | TRBJ1-1 | TRBD1 | TRBV25-1 | CASSETTGVWVNTEAFF | TGTGCCAGCAGTGAAACTACAGGGGTTTGGGTGAACACTGAAGCTTTCTTT
once | TRBJ2-5 | . | TRBV4-1 | CASSQDGRTQYF | TGCGCCAGCAGCCAAGATGGGAGGACCCAGTACTTC
. | TRBJ2-7 | . | TRBV20-1 | CSAGVRYEQYF | TGCAGTGCTGGTGTAAGATACGAGCAGTACTTC
. | TRBJ2-7 | . | TRBV19 | CASSIRSPGYEQYF | TGTGCCAGTAGTATACGGAGCCCCGGCTACGAGCAGTACTTC
. | TRBJ1-1 | . | TRBV7-9 | CASSARTVNTEAFF | TGTGCCAGCAGCGCACGCACGGTAAACACTGAAGCTTTCTTT
. | TRBJ1-5 | TRBD1 | TRBV9 | CASSAGQGNQPQHF | TGTGCCAGCAGCGCCGGACAGGGCAATCAGCCCCAGCATTTT
. | TRBJ1-2 | TRBD1 | TRBV30 | CALDWTGFYGYTF | TGTGCCCTCGACTGGACAGGCTTCTATGGCTACACCTTC
. | TRBJ2-7 | TRBD1 | TRBV6-5 | CASNRLGQGYGEQYF | TGTGCCAGCAACCGACTCGGACAGGGATATGGTGAGCAGTACTTC
. | TRBJ2-6 | . | TRBV5-1 | CASSKGQEAGANVLTF | TGCGCCAGCAGTAAAGGGCAAGAGGCTGGGGCCAACGTCCTGACTTTC
. | TRBJ2-7 | . | TRBV5-1 | CASSLWQGNYEQYF | TGCGCCAGCAGCTTGTGGCAGGGAAACTACGAGCAGTACTTC
. | TRBJ1-5 | . | TRBV5-6 | CASSLGAWDQPQHF | TGTGCCAGCAGCTTGGGGGCGTGGGATCAGCCCCAGCATTTT
. | TRBJ1-1 | . | TRBV7-9 | CASSPRTDYTEAFF | TGTGCCAGCAGCCCTCGGACCGACTACACTGAAGCTTTCTTT
. | TRBJ2-5 | . | TRBV10-3 | CAISGPQETQYF | TGTGCCATCAGTGGGCCGCAAGAGACCCAGTACTTC
. | TRBJ1-1 | TRBD1 | TRBV7-9 | CASSSAGTGGEAFF | TGTGCCAGCAGCTCAGCCGGGACAGGGGGTGAAGCTTTCTTT
. | TRBJ2-7 | TRBD1 | TRBV25-1 | CASSVQFRQGEEQYF | TGTGCCAGCAGTGTGCAATTTCGACAGGGCGAGGAGCAGTACTTC
. | TRBJ2-3 | . | TRBV7-2 | CASSLNPSTDTQYF | TGTGCCAGCAGCTTAAACCCGAGCACAGATACGCAGTATTTT